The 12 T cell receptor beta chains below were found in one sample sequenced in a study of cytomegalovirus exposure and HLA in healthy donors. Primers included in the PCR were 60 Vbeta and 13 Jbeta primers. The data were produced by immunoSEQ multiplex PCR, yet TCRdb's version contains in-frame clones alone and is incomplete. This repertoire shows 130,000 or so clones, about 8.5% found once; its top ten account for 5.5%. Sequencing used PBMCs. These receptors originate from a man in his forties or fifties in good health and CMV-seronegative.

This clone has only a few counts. The CDR3, as DNA: TGCGCCAGCAGCCAAGCAACGGGGGGGTTAAATACGCAGTATTTT. Its protein is CASSQATGGLNTQYF. J is TRBJ2-3 and V is TRBV4-3; 8 nucleotides line up with TRBD2. Germline-derived CDR1 and CDR2 are LGHNA and YSLEER. V dropped 1 base and J dropped 7; count of bases not matched to a gene: 7. The CDR3 contains 15 residues.

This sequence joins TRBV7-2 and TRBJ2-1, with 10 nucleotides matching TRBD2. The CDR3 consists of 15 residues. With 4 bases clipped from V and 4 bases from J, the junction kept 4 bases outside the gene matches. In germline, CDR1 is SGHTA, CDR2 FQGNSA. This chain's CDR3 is CASSYSGGLYNEQFF. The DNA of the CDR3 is TGTGCCAGCAGCTATAGCGGGGGGTTATACAATGAGCAGTTCTTC.

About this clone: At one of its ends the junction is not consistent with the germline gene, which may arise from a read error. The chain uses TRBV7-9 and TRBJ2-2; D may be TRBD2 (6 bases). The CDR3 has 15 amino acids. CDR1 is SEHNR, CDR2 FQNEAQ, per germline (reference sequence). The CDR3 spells CASTFRGLNTGELFF. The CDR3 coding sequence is TGTGCTAGCACCTTTCGGGGACTCAACACCGGGGAGCTGTTTTTT. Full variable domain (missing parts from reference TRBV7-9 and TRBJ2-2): DTGVSQNPRHKITKRGQNVTFRCDPISEHNRLYWYRQTLGQGPEFLTYFQNEAQLEKSRLLSDRFSAERPKGSFSTLEIQRTEQGDSAMYLCASTFRGLNTGELFFGEGSRLTVL.

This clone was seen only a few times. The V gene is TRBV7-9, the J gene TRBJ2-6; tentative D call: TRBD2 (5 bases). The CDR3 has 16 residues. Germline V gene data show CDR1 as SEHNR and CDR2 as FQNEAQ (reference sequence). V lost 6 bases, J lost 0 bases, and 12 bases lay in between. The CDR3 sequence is CASSPGRGSGANVLTF. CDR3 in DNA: TGTGCCAGCAGTCCGGGTCGGGGCTCTGGGGCCAACGTCCTGACTTTC.

The CDR3 DNA reads TGTGCCAGCAGCCCGAGATCGGCGGGGGGGGGAGAGACCCAGTACTTC. Its translation: CASSPRSAGGGETQYF. V usage is TRBV7-9 and J usage is TRBJ2-5, with TRBD2 identical over 9 bases. Trimming took 5 bases from V and 4 from J; bases not matched to a gene: 11. Germline lookup yields CDR1 SEHNR and CDR2 FQNEAQ (reference sequence). The CDR3 is 16 amino acids.

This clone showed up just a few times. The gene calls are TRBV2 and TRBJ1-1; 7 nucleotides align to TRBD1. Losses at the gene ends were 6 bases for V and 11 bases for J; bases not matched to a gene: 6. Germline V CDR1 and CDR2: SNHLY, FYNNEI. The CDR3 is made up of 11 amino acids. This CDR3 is CASSDRQGAFF. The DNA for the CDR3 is TGTGCCAGCAGCGACAGACAGGGTGCTTTCTTT. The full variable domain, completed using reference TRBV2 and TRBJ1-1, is EPEVTQTPSHQVTQMGQEVILRCVPISNHLYFYWYRQILGQKVEFLVSFYNNEISEKSEIFDDQFSVERPDGSNFTLKIRSTKLEDSAMYFCASSDRQGAFFGQGTRLTVV.

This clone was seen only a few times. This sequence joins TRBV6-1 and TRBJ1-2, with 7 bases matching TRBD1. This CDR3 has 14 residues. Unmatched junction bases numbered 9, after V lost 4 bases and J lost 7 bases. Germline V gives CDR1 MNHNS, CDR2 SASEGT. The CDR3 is CASSGGLQGSGYTF. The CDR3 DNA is TGTGCCAGCAGTGGAGGGTTACAGGGGTCTGGCTACACCTTC.

This CDR3 reads CASSPGTGELFF. CDR3 DNA sequence: TGTGCCAGCAGTCCCGGGACCGGGGAGCTGTTTTTT. V gene TRBV25-1 combines with J gene TRBJ2-2; D is undetermined. Germline CDR1 and CDR2: MGHDK and SYGVNS. The ends were cut back, 5 bases at V and 5 bases at J, with 6 bases in the middle. The CDR3 has 12 residues.

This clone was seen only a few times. The CDR3 is CASSPLPSGGPYEQYF. In nucleotides, the CDR3 is TGCGCCAGCAGCCCCCTCCCTAGCGGGGGCCCCTACGAGCAGTACTTC. The chain has TRBV5-1 and TRBJ2-5; 10 bases match TRBD2. The DNA end lines up better with TRBJ2-7; the J call may be wrong. CDR1 is SGHRS and CDR2 is YFSETQ in the germline V gene. The CDR3 loop spans 16 amino acids.

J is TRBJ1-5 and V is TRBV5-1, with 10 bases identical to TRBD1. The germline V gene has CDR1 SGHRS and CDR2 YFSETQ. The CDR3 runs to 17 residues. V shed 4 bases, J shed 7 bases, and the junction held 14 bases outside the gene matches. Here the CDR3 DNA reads TGCGCCAGCAGCCTAACCTATTCGACAGGGGGCCAACAGCCCCAGCATTTT. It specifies CASSLTYSTGGQQPQHF.

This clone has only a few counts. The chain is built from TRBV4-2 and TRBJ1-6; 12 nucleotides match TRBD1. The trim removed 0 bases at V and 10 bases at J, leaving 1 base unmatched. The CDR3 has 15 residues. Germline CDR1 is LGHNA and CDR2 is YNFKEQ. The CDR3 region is CASSQDGTGGSPLHF. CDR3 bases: TGTGCCAGCAGCCAAGATGGGACAGGGGGCTCACCCCTCCACTTT.

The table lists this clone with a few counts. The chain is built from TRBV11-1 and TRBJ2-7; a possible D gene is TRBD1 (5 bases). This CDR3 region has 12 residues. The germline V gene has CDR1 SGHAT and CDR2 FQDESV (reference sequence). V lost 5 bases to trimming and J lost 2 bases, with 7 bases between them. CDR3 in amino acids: CASSPGPYEQYF. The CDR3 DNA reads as TGTGCCAGCAGCCCAGGGCCCTACGAGCAGTACTTC. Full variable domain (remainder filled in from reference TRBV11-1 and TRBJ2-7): EAEVAQSPRYKITEKSQAVAFWCDPISGHATLYWYRQILGQGPELLVQFQDESVVDDSQLPKDRFSAERLKGVDSTLKIQPAELGDSAMYLCASSPGPYEQYFGPGTRLTVT.